The 30 T cell receptor beta chains below come from one sample, sequenced in a study of identical twins. MiXCR was run by TCRdb on the 5' RACE reads, yielding one entry per CDR3 protein. The sample yields around 140,000 distinct CDR3 sequences, approximately 4% seen once. Material for sequencing was memory T cells sorted from blood. These receptors were obtained from a young man in good health.

This clonotype was counted at least ten times. The rearrangement links TRBV18 to TRBJ1-5; D unresolved. V gave up 3 bases and J gave up 4 bases, with 7 bases separating them. The germline V gene has CDR1 KGHSH and CDR2 LQKENI. The CDR3 contains 13 residues. The CDR3 loop is CASSPLDNQPQHF. The CDR3 DNA sequence: TGTGCCAGCTCACCTCTGGATAATCAGCCCCAGCATTTT.

This clonotype was observed at least ten times. The chain links TRBV15 to TRBJ1-1; perhaps TRBD1 as D (6 bases). Germline values: CDR1 LNHNV, CDR2 YYDKDF (reference sequence). V was pared by 0 bases and J by 3 bases, with 11 bases between. The CDR3 length is 15 residues. The CDR3 is CATSREGGWDTEAFF. DNA of the CDR3: TGTGCCACCAGCAGAGAGGGGGGCTGGGACACTGAAGCTTTCTTT.

This clonotype has a count of ten or more. This chain uses TRBV12-5 with TRBJ1-5; tentative D call: TRBD1 (5 bases). Per germline, CDR1 LGHNT and CDR2 FRNRAP. The V end was cut by 4 bases, the J end by 7 bases, with 11 bases between. The CDR3 sequence is 13 residues long. The CDR3 DNA reads as TGTGCTAGTGGTTCCGGGGGTGTGCAGCCCCAGCATTTT. This encodes CASGSGGVQPQHF.

This clonotype was recorded at least ten times. V gene TRBV20-1 combines with J gene TRBJ2-1; 10 positions match TRBD2. Germline V CDR1 and CDR2: DFQATT, SNEGSKA (reference sequence). V dropped 2 bases and J dropped 8; count of bases not matched to a gene: 9. This CDR3 is built from 15 residues. The CDR3 sequence: CSARRASGRSYEQFF. The CDR3 DNA follows: TGCAGTGCTAGACGGGCTAGCGGGAGATCGTATGAGCAGTTCTTC.

The table lists this clonotype with many counts. The rearrangement joins TRBV20-1 to TRBJ1-2; D gene uncertain. The germline V and J ends were trimmed by 0 bases and 0 bases, with 2 bases remaining between them. Germline-derived CDR1 and CDR2 are DFQATT and SNEGSKA (reference sequence). The CDR3 extends over 12 amino acids. The CDR3 loop is CSARDPNYGYTF. In DNA form, the CDR3 reads TGCAGTGCTAGAGATCCTAACTATGGCTACACCTTC.

This clonotype was picked up many times. The rearrangement joins TRBV6-2 or TRBV6-3 to TRBJ2-1, with 14 bases identical to TRBD2. The length of the CDR3 is 17 residues. The junction had 12 bases not matched to a gene; V was cut back by 6 bases and J by 8 bases. The germline V gene has CDR1 MNHEY and CDR2 SVGEGT. CDR3 protein: CASSYLKGTSGSDEQFF. The CDR3 coding sequence is TGTGCCAGCAGCTACCTAAAAGGGACTAGCGGGAGCGATGAGCAGTTCTTC.

This clonotype was counted ten times or more. The chain links TRBV3-1 to TRBJ2-2; D is unresolved. Trimming removed 5 bases from V and 0 bases from J, with 13 bases in between. The length of the CDR3 is 16 residues. Germline V CDR1 and CDR2: LGHDT, YNNKEL (reference sequence). CDR3 amino acids: CASSFQAFPNTGELFF. The CDR3 DNA reads as TGTGCCAGCAGCTTCCAGGCCTTCCCGAACACCGGGGAGCTGTTTTTT.

This clonotype was seen many times. The chain employs TRBV7-2 and TRBJ2-1; 7 bases are shared with TRBD2. CDR1 and CDR2 (germline): SGHTA, FQGNSA. The CDR3 covers 17 residues. V shed 0 bases, J shed 4 bases, and the junction held 9 bases outside the gene matches. In DNA, the CDR3 is TGTGCCAGCAGCTTAGCGCGTATGAGCGGGAATTACAATGAGCAGTTCTTC. Its protein product is CASSLARMSGNYNEQFF.

This clonotype has just a few counts. A much larger clone sits a single nucleotide away, making a read error possible. The rearrangement joins TRBV7-9 to TRBJ2-3, with D perhaps TRBD1 (5 bases). Germline V gene sequence: CDR1 SEHNR, CDR2 FQNEAQ (reference sequence). This CDR3 is 15 amino acids long. The CDR3 is CSSSLVGTRVDTQYF. The CDR3 bases are TGTTCCAGCAGCTTGGTCGGAACCAGGGTAGATACGCAGTATTTT.

As concerns this clonotype: No conserved phenylalanine or tryptophan ends this CDR3, so it is likely a read error. The chain combines TRBV5-4 with TRBJ1-3; D is perhaps TRBD1 (5 bases). V lost 0 bases, J lost 0 bases, and 10 bases lay in between. This CDR3 spans 16 amino acids. CDR1 is SGHNT and CDR2 is YYREEE in the germline V gene (reference sequence). CDR3 nucleotide sequence: TGTGCCAGCAGCTTGGGGTCAGGGATCTCTGGAAACACCATATATTCT. Protein sequence: CASSLGSGISGNTIYS.

This clonotype has just a few counts. The chain links TRBV2 to TRBJ2-1; TRBD2 is a possible D gene (5 bases). The ends were cut back, 6 bases at V and 5 bases at J, with 14 bases in the middle. The CDR3 sequence is 14 residues long. Per germline, CDR1 SNHLY and CDR2 FYNNEI. CDR3 region: CASRATNQNNEQFF. DNA for the CDR3: TGTGCCAGCAGAGCGACTAACCAGAACAATGAGCAGTTCTTC.

This clonotype was seen only a few times. The J gene is TRBJ1-1, the V gene TRBV28; unclear D gene. V was trimmed by 1 base and J by 5 bases, leaving 14 bases between them. The CDR3 is 15 residues long. Germline values: CDR1 MDHEN, CDR2 SYDVKM. CDR3 sequence (DNA): TGTGCCAGCAGTTTATTACTGGGAGTAGGGACTGAAGCTTTCTTT. It specifies CASSLLLGVGTEAFF.

This clonotype was detected many times. The chain employs TRBV29-1 and TRBJ2-1, with 8 bases that match TRBD1. The CDR3 covers 14 residues. Germline V gene sequence: CDR1 SQVTM, CDR2 ANQGSEA. V lost 5 bases to trimming and J lost 3 bases; unmatched junction nucleotides: 6. The CDR3 region is CSVFQGALYNEQFF. Here the CDR3 DNA reads TGCAGCGTTTTCCAGGGGGCCCTCTACAATGAGCAGTTCTTC.

There are many counts of this clonotype. The chain combines TRBV6-5 with TRBJ1-1, with a weak D call TRBD1 (5 bases). CDR1 is MNHEY, CDR2 SVGAGI, per germline. The CDR3 is 13 amino acids. V was clipped by 0 bases and J by 8 bases, with 10 bases between them. The CDR3 DNA is TGTGCCAGCAGTTACTCATGGGAGGGGGAAGCTTTCTTT. Amino acids: CASSYSWEGEAFF.

The V and J genes are TRBV5-5 and TRBJ2-2, with D uncertain. Trimming pared 1 base from V and 7 bases from J, leaving 14 bases between. Per germline, CDR1 SGHKS and CDR2 YYEKEE (reference sequence). This CDR3 is 15 amino acids long. In DNA form, the CDR3 reads TGTGCCAGCAGCTTGCCGTCCCATCGACGCGGGGAGCTGTTTTTT. Translation gives CASSLPSHRRGELFF.

This clonotype was counted only a few times. This chain joins TRBV19 and TRBJ1-1; maybe TRBD1 (5 bases). V was pared by 6 bases and J by 7 bases, with 18 bases between. This CDR3 contains 14 residues. Per the germline V gene, CDR1 is LNHDA and CDR2 is SQIVND (reference sequence). The CDR3 DNA reads TGTGCCAGTAGGCCCCTGGGGGGGGTGTATGAAGCTTTCTTT. Amino acids: CASRPLGGVYEAFF. Together with reference TRBV19 and TRBJ1-1, the CDR3 gives the full variable domain: DGGITQSPKYLFRKEGQNVTLSCEQNLNHDAMYWYRQDPGQGLRLIYYSQIVNDFQKGDIAEGYSVSREKKESFPLTVTSAQKNPTAFYLCASRPLGGVYEAFFGQGTRLTVV.

Many counts were recorded for this clonotype. The chain recombines TRBV12-3 or TRBV12-4 with TRBJ1-5; weak D call: TRBD1 (6 bases). The V gene lost 1 base and the J gene lost 8 bases, with 12 bases spanning the gap. This CDR3 is built from 14 residues. The CDR3 loop is CASSLGGLVKPQHF. The CDR3 DNA follows: TGTGCCAGCAGTTTAGGGGGGCTCGTGAAGCCCCAGCATTTT.

This clonotype showed up just a few times. The rearrangement joins TRBV4-2 to TRBJ2-6; the D call may be TRBD1 or TRBD2 (6 bases each). Germline CDR1 and CDR2: LGHNA and YNFKEQ. The CDR3 has 19 amino acids. The ends were cut back, 0 bases at V and 7 bases at J, with 22 bases in the middle. The CDR3 protein is CASSQDRGEGGRGANVLTF. The CDR3 DNA follows: TGTGCCAGCAGCCAAGATCGGGGCGAGGGGGGACGAGGAGCCAACGTCCTGACTTTC.

Ten or more counts support this clonotype. The chain links TRBV6-1 to TRBJ2-3, with 10 nucleotides matching TRBD2. CDR3 length: 15 residues. In germline, CDR1 is MNHNS, CDR2 SASEGT. V shed 6 bases and J 0 bases; nucleotides not matched to a gene: 3. This CDR3 reads CASSTTSGSTDTQYF. In DNA form, the CDR3 reads TGTGCCAGCAGCACGACTAGCGGGAGCACAGATACGCAGTATTTT.

This clonotype was picked up many times. The chain joins TRBV6-1 to TRBJ1-3, with 7 bases fitting TRBD1. In germline, CDR1 is MNHNS, CDR2 SASEGT. This CDR3 comprises 15 residues. With V trimmed by 7 bases and J by 0 bases, 6 bases remained unmatched. The DNA for the CDR3 is TGTGCCAGCACTCTCAGGGGGGACTCTGGAAACACCATATATTTT. It translates to CASTLRGDSGNTIYF.

This clonotype showed up many times. The rearrangement links TRBV3-1 to TRBJ2-7; tentatively, D is TRBD1 (6 bases). Trimming removed 3 bases at V and 3 bases at J, with 9 bases between. CDR1 is LGHDT, CDR2 YNNKEL, per germline (reference sequence). This CDR3 is 13 amino acids long. CDR3 DNA: TGTGCCAGCAGCCACTCGGACAGCTACGAGCAGTACTTC. Protein sequence: CASSHSDSYEQYF.

This clonotype was seen many times. V usage is TRBV6-1 and J usage is TRBJ1-5; TRBD1 might be the D (5 bases). The CDR3 totals 15 residues. Between the trimmed V and J ends, which lost 7 bases and 0 bases, there was a span of 13 bases. Per the germline V gene, CDR1 is MNHNS and CDR2 is SASEGT. The CDR3, as DNA: TGTGCCAGCATCCTGGGACCCTATAGCAATCAGCCCCAGCATTTT. Amino acids: CASILGPYSNQPQHF.

This clonotype was found many times. The rearrangement links TRBV7-2 to TRBJ2-7, with no clear D. Germline V gene lookup returns CDR1 SGHTA and CDR2 FQGNSA. With 0 bases removed from V and 3 bases from J, the gap between germline ends came to 6 bases. The CDR3 has 13 residues. CDR3 residues: CASSLAPLYEQYV. DNA of the CDR3: TGTGCCAGCAGCTTAGCTCCCCTCTACGAGCAGTACGTC.

This clonotype was seen ten or more times. The chain recombines TRBV20-1 with TRBJ2-1; D is ambiguous. This CDR3 comprises 13 residues. V shed 5 bases and J shed 3 bases, with 11 bases lying between them. Germline values: CDR1 DFQATT, CDR2 SNEGSKA (reference sequence). The CDR3 spells CSAETEDYNEQFF. DNA of the CDR3: TGCAGTGCTGAAACCGAAGACTACAATGAGCAGTTCTTC.

There are many counts of this clonotype. The V and J genes are TRBV20-1 and TRBJ2-3; 10 bases map to TRBD2. The CDR3 sequence is 15 residues long. Germline V gene lookup returns CDR1 DFQATT and CDR2 SNEGSKA (reference sequence). V lost 6 bases and J lost 7; bases outside the gene matches: 13. CDR3 coding DNA: TGCAGTGCCGAGCAGAGCGGGAGGGCGTTAAATACGCAGTATTTT. Encoded protein: CSAEQSGRALNTQYF.

This clonotype was picked up many times. The V gene is TRBV12-3 or TRBV12-4, the J gene TRBJ2-5; 8 positions agree with TRBD2. This CDR3 contains 14 residues. V was pared by 3 bases and J by 2 bases, with 2 bases of the junction left unmatched. CDR3 sequence: CASSFPGGQETQYF. In DNA, the CDR3 is TGTGCCAGCAGTTTCCCGGGAGGGCAAGAGACCCAGTACTTC.

In this sample, this clonotype turned up many times. CDR3 loop: CASSESGVGELFF. The CDR3 bases are TGCGCCAGCAGTGAGTCAGGAGTCGGGGAGCTGTTTTTT. The chain links TRBV10-1 to TRBJ2-2; no clear D. Trimming cost V 0 bases and J 7 bases, with 6 bases left between them. CDR3 length: 13 residues. Germline-derived CDR1 and CDR2 are WNHNN and SYGVQD (reference sequence).

This chain uses TRBV27 with TRBJ2-3; 8 positions agree with TRBD2. The CDR3 loop spans 15 amino acids. Looked up from germline, CDR1 is MNHEY and CDR2 is SMNVEV (reference sequence). The trim removed 3 bases at V and 2 bases at J, leaving 4 bases unmatched. CDR3 bases: TGTGCCAGCAGTTTTCTAGCGGGTGTCACAGATACGCAGTATTTT. This encodes CASSFLAGVTDTQYF.

In its sample, this clonotype was seen many times. The V call is TRBV12-3 or TRBV12-4, the J call TRBJ1-6; possible D gene TRBD1, 6 bases. The CDR3 has 15 amino acids. Trimming took off 2 bases at V and 5 bases at J, with 10 bases between the two ends. The chain's CDR3 is CASSLRGADNSPLHF. In DNA, the CDR3 is TGTGCCAGCAGTTTACGGGGGGCGGATAATTCACCCCTCCACTTT.

The chain has TRBV12-3 or TRBV12-4 and TRBJ2-7; D call uncertain. The CDR3 covers 12 residues. Between the trimmed V and J ends, which lost 6 bases and 2 bases, there was a span of 8 bases. CDR3 nucleotides: TGTGCCAGCAGCCCATGGCCCTACGAGCAGTACTTC. This gives the protein CASSPWPYEQYF.